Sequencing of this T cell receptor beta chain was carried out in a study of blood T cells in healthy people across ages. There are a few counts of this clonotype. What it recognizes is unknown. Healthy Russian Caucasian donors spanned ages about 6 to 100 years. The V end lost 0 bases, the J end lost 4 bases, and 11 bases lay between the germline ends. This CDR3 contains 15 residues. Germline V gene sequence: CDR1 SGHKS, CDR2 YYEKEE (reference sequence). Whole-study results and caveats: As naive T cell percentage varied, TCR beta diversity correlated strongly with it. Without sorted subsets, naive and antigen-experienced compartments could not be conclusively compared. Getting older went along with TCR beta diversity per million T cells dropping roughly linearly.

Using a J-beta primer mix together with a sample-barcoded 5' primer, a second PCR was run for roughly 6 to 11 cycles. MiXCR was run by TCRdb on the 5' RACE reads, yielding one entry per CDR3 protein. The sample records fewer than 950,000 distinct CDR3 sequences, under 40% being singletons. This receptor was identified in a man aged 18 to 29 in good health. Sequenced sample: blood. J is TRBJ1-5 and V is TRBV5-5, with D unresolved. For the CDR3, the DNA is TGTGCCAGCAGCTTGGCAGTTGGGATTAATCAGCCCCAGCATTTT. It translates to CASSLAVGINQPQHF.